The 30 T cell receptor beta chains below come from one sample, sequenced in a study of T-cell reconstitution after alpha-beta-depleted transplantation in children. TCRbeta library construction was performed incorporating unique molecular identifiers. MiXCR, applied by TCRdb to the PCR reads, yields one record per CDR3 protein. The sample has about 980,000 distinct CDR3 sequences; around 30% are singletons. The sequenced sample was PBMCs, mostly from graft donor cells, obtained 360 days after TCRalphabeta/CD19-depleted stem cell transplant. The receptors were sampled from a boy under three years old who had a stem cell transplant for SCID, so the T cells may come from the graft donor.

The gene calls are TRBV20-1 and TRBJ2-3; D is perhaps TRBD1 or TRBD2 (6 bases each). This CDR3 spans 14 amino acids. CDR1 DFQATT and CDR2 SNEGSKA come from the germline V gene (reference sequence). Trimming took 5 bases from V and 1 from J, leaving 13 bases between them. CDR3 region: CSAEGGSGTDTQYF. The CDR3, as DNA: TGCAGTGCTGAGGGGGGTTCCGGCACAGATACGCAGTATTTT.

This clonotype was counted a few times. The J gene is TRBJ2-7, the V gene TRBV6-2 or TRBV6-3; a possible D gene is TRBD2 (5 bases). Trimming stripped 10 bases from V and 0 bases from J, with 16 bases between. Germline-derived CDR1 and CDR2 are MNHEY and SVGEGT. This CDR3 has 14 amino acids. The CDR3 protein is CATQIRGLSYEQYF. In nucleotides, the CDR3 is TGTGCCACCCAAATTCGGGGTCTCTCCTACGAGCAGTACTTC.

V is TRBV6-2 or TRBV6-3 and J is TRBJ2-5; 10 bases match TRBD2. Germline V lookup: CDR1 MNHEY, CDR2 SVGEGT. After removal of 2 bases from V and 5 bases from J, the junction contained 5 bases not matched to a gene. This CDR3 is built from 15 residues. The CDR3 sequence: CASSYGLAGVETQYF. CDR3 nucleotide sequence: TGTGCCAGCAGTTACGGTCTAGCGGGGGTGGAGACCCAGTACTTC.

This clonotype occurred a few times. The V and J genes are TRBV20-1 and TRBJ2-4; D not certain. Between the trimmed V and J ends, which lost 6 bases and 8 bases, there was a span of 14 bases. The germline CDR1 and CDR2 sequences are DFQATT and SNEGSKA (reference sequence). The CDR3 is made up of 12 amino acids. CDR3 nucleotides: TGCAGTGCGAAGGCCTTTGGAGACATTCAGTACTTC. Encoded protein: CSAKAFGDIQYF.

This clonotype showed up just a few times. The chain couples TRBV28 to TRBJ2-7; D uncertain. There are 14 residues in the CDR3. The V end was cut by 6 bases, the J end by 2 bases, with 14 bases between. Germline CDR1 MDHEN, CDR2 SYDVKM. CDR3 in DNA: TGTGCCAGCAGCCCCAGCCGTCAGCCCTACGAGCAGTACTTC. Translating gives CASSPSRQPYEQYF.

The table lists this clonotype with a few counts. The chain carries TRBV18 and TRBJ2-1; 10 bases agree with TRBD2. Germline V CDR1 and CDR2: KGHSH, LQKENI. The length of the CDR3 is 17 residues. Trimming cost V 5 bases and J 5 bases; bases outside gene matches: 12. The CDR3 nucleotides are TGTGCCAGCTCAACGATAATTCTAGCGGGGGAGAACAATGAGCAGTTCTTC. Translation: CASSTIILAGENNEQFF. The full variable domain, in which reference TRBV18 and TRBJ2-1 provide the parts outside the CDR3, is NAGVMQNPRHLVRRRGQEARLRCSPMKGHSHVYWYRQLPEEGLKFMVYLQKENIIDESGMPKERFSAEFPKEGPSILRIQQVVRGDSAAYFCASSTIILAGENNEQFFGPGTRLTVL.

The chain joins TRBV6-5 to TRBJ2-7; 10 nucleotides line up with TRBD1. The CDR3 extends over 15 amino acids. Germline lookup yields CDR1 MNHEY and CDR2 SVGAGI. The V gene end was trimmed by 0 bases and the J gene end by 4 bases; junction bases not matched to a gene: 3. The CDR3 nucleotides read TGTGCCAGCAGTTACTCGGGGACAGGGGAATACGAGCAGTACTTC. As protein: CASSYSGTGEYEQYF.

With respect to this clonotype: One end of the junction varies from germline; a read error may be responsible. The rearrangement links TRBV5-1 to TRBJ2-3; 7 nucleotides match TRBD2. The germline CDR1 and CDR2 sequences are SGHRS and YFSETQ. This CDR3 comprises 15 residues. DNA of the CDR3: TGTGCCAGCAGCTTGGTGGCGGGGGTCACAGATACGCAGTATTTT. Protein product: CASSLVAGVTDTQYF.

The rearrangement links TRBV3-1 to TRBJ2-1; D could derive from TRBD1 or TRBD2 (5 bases each). Germline V gene sequence: CDR1 LGHDT, CDR2 YNNKEL (reference sequence). The CDR3 spans 17 residues. V lost 1 base, J lost 0 bases, and 13 bases lay in between. The CDR3 here is CASSQVGRGGSYNEQFF. DNA of the CDR3: TGTGCCAGCAGCCAAGTCGGCCGGGGCGGCTCCTACAATGAGCAGTTCTTC.

V gene TRBV6-1 combines with J gene TRBJ2-5; TRBD2 matches 8 bases. Losses at the gene ends were 6 bases for V and 1 base for J; bases not matched to a gene: 10. Germline V gives CDR1 MNHNS, CDR2 SASEGT. The CDR3 is 16 residues long. CDR3 in amino acids: CASRPPGLVVQETQYF. CDR3 nucleotides: TGTGCCAGCAGACCCCCGGGACTAGTGGTCCAAGAGACCCAGTACTTC.

This clonotype was seen a handful of times. This rearrangement joins TRBV10-3 to TRBJ2-7; TRBD1 is a possible D gene (5 bases). CDR1 is ENHRY and CDR2 is SYGVKD in the germline V gene. This CDR3 is built from 11 residues. V was shortened by 3 bases and J by 9 bases, with 9 bases between the two germline ends. In DNA form, the CDR3 reads TGTGCCATCAGTGATAGAGACAGGCAGTACTTC. Amino acids: CAISDRDRQYF.

This chain connects TRBV27 to TRBJ2-7; D perhaps matches TRBD2 (5 bases). The CDR3 has 15 residues. V was clipped by 5 bases and J by 1 base, with 15 bases between them. The germline V gene encodes CDR1 MNHEY and CDR2 SMNVEV (reference sequence). The chain's CDR3 is CASSLTGSRSYEQYF. CDR3 DNA: TGTGCCAGCAGTCTAACGGGGTCCAGGTCCTACGAGCAGTACTTC.

The rearrangement joins TRBV28 to TRBJ2-3, with D hard to call. Between the trimmed V and J ends, which lost 2 bases and 0 bases, there was a span of 9 bases. The CDR3 runs 15 residues. Germline V gene sequence: CDR1 MDHEN, CDR2 SYDVKM. DNA of the CDR3: TGTGCCAGCAGTTTAATTAGTTCTAGCACAGATACGCAGTATTTT. Its translation: CASSLISSSTDTQYF.

This clonotype showed up just a few times. The chain has TRBV12-3 or TRBV12-4 and TRBJ2-3; D is possibly TRBD2 (6 bases). CDR3 length: 14 amino acids. Trimming removed 0 bases at V and 6 bases at J, with 10 bases between. The CDR3 nucleotides read TGTGCCAGCAGTTTAGCGGGACTGCCGGATACGCAGTATTTT. Translation: CASSLAGLPDTQYF.

The V call is TRBV9, the J call TRBJ2-1; 7 bases map to TRBD1. Germline V CDR1 and CDR2: SGDLS, YYNGEE. The CDR3 runs to 12 residues. Germline trimming cut 5 bases from V and 9 bases from J; bases unmatched to any gene: 5. The CDR3 sequence is CASSASGGEQFF. The CDR3 bases are TGTGCCAGCAGTGCATCAGGGGGTGAGCAGTTCTTC.

The CDR3 loop is CSATIQDTEAFF. In nucleotides, the CDR3 is TGCAGTGCTACTATCCAGGACACTGAAGCTTTCTTT. The chain employs TRBV20-1 and TRBJ1-1; D is uncertain. There are 12 residues in the CDR3. Germline CDR1 is DFQATT and CDR2 is SNEGSKA (reference sequence). V lost 4 bases and J lost 3, with 9 bases in between.

The rearrangement uses TRBV12-2 and TRBJ2-1; the table's D call of TRBD2 was not tested on the DNA. TRBV12-2 is a pseudogene. CDR3 length: 13 amino acids. As DNA, the CDR3 is TGTGCAAGTCGCTCATGCGGGTGCAATGAGCAGTTCTTC. Its translation is CASRSCGCNEQFF.

V usage is TRBV6-1 and J usage is TRBJ2-7; D gene ambiguous. V gave up 6 bases and J gave up 2 bases, with 14 bases separating them. Germline CDR1 and CDR2: MNHNS and SASEGT. The CDR3 runs 14 residues. CDR3 nucleotide sequence: TGTGCCAGCAGCAAAGGGCCCATCCCCTACGAGCAGTACTTC. Its protein product is CASSKGPIPYEQYF.

V and J are TRBV20-1 and TRBJ2-5, with D unclear. The germline gives CDR1 DFQATT, CDR2 SNEGSKA (reference sequence). This CDR3 has 11 residues. V lost 7 bases and J 5 bases, leaving 11 bases between the germline ends. The CDR3 coding sequence is TGCAGTGTGACCAGCCGGGAGACCCAGTACTTC. Its protein product is CSVTSRETQYF.

The chain uses TRBV7-8 and TRBJ2-1, with D possibly being TRBD2 (5 bases). The CDR3 runs 16 residues. CDR1 is SGHVS, CDR2 FQNEAQ, per germline. V was clipped by 6 bases and J by 6 bases, with 21 bases between them. CDR3 nucleotides: TGTGCCAGCAGTCCCCTAGGTCTCCTCCGGGGCAATGAGCAGTTCTTC. Its protein product is CASSPLGLLRGNEQFF.

The J gene is TRBJ1-5, the V gene TRBV7-2; D uncertain. The CDR3 totals 13 residues. Trimming took off 5 bases at V and 6 bases at J, with 11 bases between the two ends. CDR1 is SGHTA, CDR2 FQGNSA, per germline. CDR3 protein: CASSRGLFQPQHF. The CDR3 region has the DNA TGTGCCAGCAGCCGCGGACTTTTTCAGCCCCAGCATTTT.

This clonotype was counted a few times. This chain uses TRBV5-6 with TRBJ2-3; no definite D call. With 0 bases removed from V and 6 bases from J, the gap between germline ends came to 11 bases. Germline CDR1 and CDR2: SGHDT and YYEEEE. The length of the CDR3 is 14 residues. The CDR3 sequence: CASSLGYPGDTQYF. The CDR3 DNA reads as TGTGCCAGCAGCTTGGGGTACCCCGGGGATACGCAGTATTTT. The whole variable domain, filled in from reference TRBV5-6 and TRBJ2-3, reads DAGVTQSPTHLIKTRGQQVTLRCSPKSGHDTVSWYQQALGQGPQFIFQYYEEEERQRGNFPDRFSGHQFPNYSSELNVNALLLGDSALYLCASSLGYPGDTQYFGPGTRLTVL.

The rearrangement links TRBV4-2 to TRBJ2-6, with no clear D. Per germline, CDR1 LGHNA and CDR2 YNFKEQ. CDR3 length: 17 residues. The V and J ends lost 4 bases and 4 bases respectively, with 17 bases between them. For the CDR3, the DNA is TGTGCCAGCAGCCGGGAAAGCTGGGGATCCGGGGCCAACGTCCTGACTTTC. It yields the protein CASSRESWGSGANVLTF.

The V gene is TRBV29-1, the J gene TRBJ2-3; TRBD1 might be the D (6 bases). The V end was cut by 7 bases, the J end by 2 bases, with 16 bases between. The CDR3 is 14 amino acids. Germline V gene lookup returns CDR1 SQVTM and CDR2 ANQGSEA. CDR3 region: CSALPGHLTDTQYF. In DNA form, the CDR3 reads TGCAGCGCCTTACCGGGACACCTCACAGATACGCAGTATTTT.

The V and J genes are TRBV28 and TRBJ2-7; 7 bases fit TRBD1. Germline trimming cut 6 bases from V and 0 bases from J; bases unmatched to any gene: 8. The CDR3 totals 15 residues. Germline V gives CDR1 MDHEN, CDR2 SYDVKM. CDR3 nucleotides: TGTGCCAGCAGCCCTGGGACAGCGAACTCCTACGAGCAGTACTTC. This codes for CASSPGTANSYEQYF.

This chain connects TRBV7-3 to TRBJ2-7; possible D gene TRBD2, 6 bases. V was clipped by 5 bases and J by 0 bases, with 14 bases between them. The germline gives CDR1 SGHTA, CDR2 FQGTGA. The CDR3 contains 15 residues. DNA of the CDR3: TGTGCCAGCAGCAGGGCCGGAGGGGTCTCCTACGAGCAGTACTTC. It yields the protein CASSRAGGVSYEQYF.

The J gene is TRBJ1-5, the V gene TRBV6-1; the D is unclear. Germline assignment: CDR1 MNHNS and CDR2 SASEGT. Trimming stripped 6 bases from V and 4 bases from J, with 19 bases between. The CDR3 sequence is 16 residues long. The CDR3 reads CASSTRTGSNNQPQHF. The CDR3 region has the DNA TGTGCCAGCAGCACCCGAACTGGGTCCAATAATCAGCCCCAGCATTTT.

The rearrangement uses TRBV12-3 or TRBV12-4 and TRBJ2-1; 10 bases align to TRBD2. The trim removed 5 bases at V and 10 bases at J, leaving 8 bases unmatched. The CDR3 has 14 amino acids. DNA of the CDR3: TGTGCCAGCAGTGGGGGTTTACTAGCGGGGGAGCAGTTCTTC. Protein product: CASSGGLLAGEQFF.

This clonotype turned up a few times. This chain joins TRBV7-9 and TRBJ2-5; D perhaps matches TRBD1 (6 bases). This CDR3 has 15 amino acids. Germline CDR1 reads SEHNR; CDR2 reads FQNEAQ (reference sequence). V was clipped by 0 bases and J by 0 bases, with 8 bases between them. This CDR3 is CASSLAGQNQETQYF. The CDR3 DNA follows: TGTGCCAGCAGCTTAGCTGGACAGAACCAAGAGACCCAGTACTTC.

This rearrangement joins TRBV27 to TRBJ1-2, with 7 bases fitting TRBD1. Trimming cost V 7 bases and J 4 bases; bases outside gene matches: 9. The CDR3 loop spans 14 amino acids. Germline V gives CDR1 MNHEY, CDR2 SMNVEV (reference sequence). CDR3 sequence reads: CASTRTGKGYGYTF. The DNA for the CDR3 is TGTGCCAGCACCCGGACAGGAAAGGGCTATGGCTACACCTTC.